These 24 T cell receptor beta chains came from one sample sequenced in a study of beta chain features in type 1 diabetes. TCRB transcripts that were expressed got sequenced, as all of the isolated RNA had been reverse transcribed. Sequencing used immunoSEQ multiplex PCR; TCRdb keeps in-frame clones, though not all of them. The sample has hundreds of thousands of clones, roughly 16% seen once. Sequenced sample: naive CD4+ T cells from blood. The receptors derive from a man younger than 35 in good health.

This clone was counted only a few times. The V gene is TRBV19, the J gene TRBJ2-3, with no clear D. The CDR3 extends over 11 amino acids. Germline V lookup: CDR1 LNHDA, CDR2 SQIVND (reference sequence). Trimming removed 6 bases from V and 5 bases from J, with 6 bases in between. The CDR3, as DNA: TGTGCCAGTAGCAACCTAGATACGCAGTATTTT. Translation gives CASSNLDTQYF.

This clone was found a few times. The DNA for the CDR3 is TGTGCCAGCAGCTTAGGGGTAAAGGAGACCCAGTACTTC. Its translation is CASSLGVKETQYF. The chain uses TRBV7-7 and TRBJ2-5; D uncertain. V lost 1 base, J lost 5 bases, and 8 bases lay in between. The V gene's germline CDR1 is SSHAT and CDR2 FNYEAQ (reference sequence). The CDR3 extends over 13 amino acids.

In this sample, this clone turned up a few times. The rearrangement joins TRBV13 to TRBJ2-5, with D possibly TRBD2 on 7 matching bases. Germline values: CDR1 PRHDT, CDR2 FYEKMQ (reference sequence). V lost 6 bases and J 5 bases, leaving 19 bases between the germline ends. The CDR3 spans 15 residues. The CDR3 coding sequence is TGTGCCAGCAGATCGGGGGCCGCGGGAGTGGAGACCCAGTACTTC. This gives the protein CASRSGAAGVETQYF.

In its sample, this clone was seen a few times. The chain recombines TRBV5-4 with TRBJ2-5, with TRBD2 matching over 7 bases. Per germline, CDR1 SGHNT and CDR2 YYREEE (reference sequence). The V gene end was trimmed by 1 base and the J gene end by 4 bases; junction bases not matched to a gene: 7. CDR3 length: 15 residues. CDR3 loop: CASSLWQGGGETQYF. CDR3 nucleotides: TGTGCCAGCAGCTTGTGGCAGGGCGGGGGAGAGACCCAGTACTTC.

The chain combines TRBV9 with TRBJ1-3, with 7 bases aligning to TRBD1. The trim removed 3 bases at V and 7 bases at J, leaving 10 bases unmatched. This CDR3 is built from 15 residues. From germline, CDR1 is SGDLS and CDR2 YYNGEE. The CDR3 here is CASSAESQGRNTIYF. The CDR3 bases are TGTGCCAGCAGCGCAGAGTCACAGGGGAGGAACACCATATATTTT.

This chain uses TRBV7-2 with TRBJ2-4; 7 nucleotides match TRBD2. Germline V CDR1 and CDR2: SGHTA, FQGNSA. This CDR3 has 17 residues. V lost 3 bases, J lost 0 bases, and 8 bases stayed unmatched. The CDR3 region is CASSLRGTLGAKNIQYF. CDR3 in DNA: TGTGCCAGCAGCTTGCGGGGGACCCTGGGAGCCAAAAACATTCAGTACTTC.

A single count supports this clone. This rearrangement joins TRBV4-1 to TRBJ1-2, with 8 positions matching TRBD1. The trim removed 5 bases at V and 2 bases at J, leaving 7 bases unmatched. The CDR3 is made up of 15 amino acids. Germline CDR1 is MGHRA and CDR2 is YSYEKL. CDR3 sequence: CASSNFRDRNYGYTF. CDR3 DNA: TGCGCCAGCAGCAACTTCCGGGACAGGAACTATGGCTACACCTTC.

This clone was seen a few times. This rearrangement joins TRBV13 to TRBJ1-1, with 9 nucleotides matching TRBD1. Trimming cost V 7 bases and J 4 bases; bases outside gene matches: 10. CDR3 length equals 15 residues. Looked up from germline, CDR1 is PRHDT and CDR2 is FYEKMQ (reference sequence). The CDR3: CASTRDRVMSTEAFF. The CDR3 nucleotides read TGTGCCAGCACCAGGGACAGGGTGATGTCCACTGAAGCTTTCTTT.

This clone was picked up a small number of times. V gene TRBV29-1 combines with J gene TRBJ1-1, with 7 bases identical to TRBD1. This CDR3 is built from 12 residues. With 3 bases clipped from V and 5 bases from J, the junction kept 3 bases outside the gene matches. Per germline, CDR1 SQVTM and CDR2 ANQGSEA. DNA of the CDR3: TGCAGCGTTGACAGGGGGAAGACTGAAGCTTTCTTT. The encoded protein is CSVDRGKTEAFF.

This clone was counted a few times. This chain joins TRBV19 and TRBJ2-1; possibly TRBD2 for D (5 bases). The CDR3 has 15 residues. V was cut by 3 bases and J by 3 bases, with 12 bases left in between. Germline V gives CDR1 LNHDA, CDR2 SQIVND (reference sequence). CDR3 DNA sequence: TGTGCCAGTAGTATGAGGGATTTGAACTACAATGAGCAGTTCTTC. The encoded protein is CASSMRDLNYNEQFF. The entire variable domain, with the rest obtained from reference TRBV19 and TRBJ2-1, is as follows: DGGITQSPKYLFRKEGQNVTLSCEQNLNHDAMYWYRQDPGQGLRLIYYSQIVNDFQKGDIAEGYSVSREKKESFPLTVTSAQKNPTAFYLCASSMRDLNYNEQFFGPGTRLTVL.

This clone has a handful of counts. The V call is TRBV6-5, the J call TRBJ2-7, with 14 bases lining up with TRBD2. CDR1 is MNHEY and CDR2 is SVGAGI in the germline V gene. The CDR3 has 15 residues. V dropped 3 bases and J dropped 6; count of bases not matched to a gene: 4. This CDR3 reads CASSYGTSGSGEQYF. CDR3 DNA: TGTGCCAGCAGTTATGGGACTAGCGGGAGCGGCGAGCAGTACTTC.

The table lists this clone with a few counts. Written as DNA, the CDR3 is TGTGCCAGCAGTTCATTAATAGGCTCAAACAATGAGCAGTTCTTC. Translated, it gives CASSSLIGSNNEQFF. V is TRBV6-6 and J is TRBJ2-1; unclear D gene. Per the germline V gene, CDR1 is MNHNY and CDR2 is SVGAGI (reference sequence). The CDR3 has 15 amino acids. The V gene lost 4 bases and the J gene lost 5 bases, with 15 bases spanning the gap.

This chain uses TRBV15 with TRBJ2-7; 9 bases are shared with TRBD1. V lost 0 bases to trimming and J lost 3 bases; unmatched junction nucleotides: 6. CDR1 LNHNV and CDR2 YYDKDF come from the germline V gene (reference sequence). The CDR3 totals 16 residues. CDR3 in DNA: TGTGCCACCAGCAGAGATGTGGGACAGGGAGACTACGAGCAGTACTTC. Translation gives CATSRDVGQGDYEQYF. Using reference TRBV15 and TRBJ2-7 for the parts outside the CDR3, the full variable domain is DAMVIQNPRYQVTQFGKPVTLSCSQTLNHNVMYWYQQKSSQAPKLLFHYYDKDFNNEADTPDNFQSRRPNTSFCFLDIRSPGLGDTAMYLCATSRDVGQGDYEQYFGPGTRLTVT.

V usage is TRBV27 and J usage is TRBJ1-3, with D unresolved. Per the germline V gene, CDR1 is MNHEY and CDR2 is SMNVEV (reference sequence). The length of the CDR3 is 15 residues. V lost 3 bases, J lost 2 bases, and 11 bases lay in between. CDR3 nucleotides: TGTGCCAGCAGTTTTTACCCAATCGCTGGAAACACCATATATTTT. Its translation: CASSFYPIAGNTIYF.

This clone has only a few counts. Here the CDR3 reads CAWSPVWGYTF. In DNA, the CDR3 is TGTGCCTGGAGCCCGGTGTGGGGCTACACCTTC. The chain recombines TRBV30 with TRBJ1-2; D is unresolved. The germline V gene encodes CDR1 GTSNPN and CDR2 SVGIG (reference sequence). CDR3 size: 11 residues. Trimming cost V 3 bases and J 8 bases, with 10 bases left between them.

This chain uses TRBV19 with TRBJ2-7, with D perhaps TRBD1 (5 bases). The CDR3 length is 15 residues. Per the germline V gene, CDR1 is LNHDA and CDR2 is SQIVND (reference sequence). V lost 4 bases to trimming and J lost 7 bases, with 20 bases between them. Here the CDR3 reads CASSRGTSYDSEQYF. The CDR3 nucleotides read TGTGCCAGTAGTAGGGGCACATCCTACGATTCGGAGCAGTACTTC.

The J gene is TRBJ1-1, the V gene TRBV7-9; TRBD1 agrees at 9 bases. Germline V lookup: CDR1 SEHNR, CDR2 FQNEAQ (reference sequence). The CDR3 runs to 14 residues. V shed 4 bases, J shed 5 bases, and the junction held 5 bases outside the gene matches. The CDR3 bases are TGTGCCAGCAGCTACACAGGGGGCAGGACTGAAGCTTTCTTT. It codes for CASSYTGGRTEAFF. Full variable domain (missing parts from reference TRBV7-9 and TRBJ1-1): DTGVSQNPRHKITKRGQNVTFRCDPISEHNRLYWYRQTLGQGPEFLTYFQNEAQLEKSRLLSDRFSAERPKGSFSTLEIQRTEQGDSAMYLCASSYTGGRTEAFFGQGTRLTVV.

The rearrangement uses TRBV10-3 and TRBJ2-1; D may match TRBD1 or TRBD2 (5 bases each). CDR1 is ENHRY, CDR2 SYGVKD, per germline. The ends were cut back, 4 bases at V and 10 bases at J, with 17 bases in the middle. This CDR3 is built from 14 residues. The DNA for the CDR3 is TGTGCCATCAGTGTCAGGGCGTTTGAGGGGGAGCAGTTCTTC. As protein: CAISVRAFEGEQFF.

In DNA form, the CDR3 reads TGTGCCAGCAGCTTAACCCTCAGCTTTTCCTACAATGAGCAGTTCTTC. Translated: CASSLTLSFSYNEQFF. The chain uses TRBV7-3 and TRBJ2-1; unclear D gene. Trimming shortened V by 0 bases and J by 1 base, and 10 bases separated the two germline ends. CDR1 is SGHTA and CDR2 is FQGTGA in the germline V gene. The CDR3 extends over 16 amino acids.

The chain uses TRBV5-6 and TRBJ1-5; no definite D call. The germline V gene encodes CDR1 SGHDT and CDR2 YYEEEE. The CDR3 sequence is 16 residues long. The V and J ends lost 0 bases and 2 bases respectively, with 12 bases between them. As DNA, the CDR3 is TGTGCCAGCAGCTTGGGGCGGGGAGTCGGCAATCAGCCCCAGCATTTT. Protein: CASSLGRGVGNQPQHF.

This chain uses TRBV5-1 with TRBJ2-3, with D possibly being TRBD1 (6 bases). V was clipped by 2 bases and J by 8 bases, with 18 bases between them. Looked up from germline, CDR1 is SGHRS and CDR2 is YFSETQ. This CDR3 has 15 amino acids. This chain's CDR3 is CASSLVQGTSTTQYF. The CDR3 nucleotides are TGCGCCAGCAGCTTAGTCCAGGGGACCTCAACTACGCAGTATTTT.

The chain recombines TRBV7-6 with TRBJ1-1; the D is unclear. The ends were cut back, 5 bases at V and 4 bases at J, with 20 bases in the middle. Germline CDR1 is SGHVS and CDR2 is FNYEAQ. The length of the CDR3 is 16 residues. The CDR3 sequence: CASSMDLRTAGTEAFF. The CDR3 nucleotides read TGTGCCAGCAGCATGGATTTAAGGACGGCGGGCACTGAAGCTTTCTTT.

This clone was picked up a small number of times. The rearrangement links TRBV2 to TRBJ1-1; 8 bases line up with TRBD1. There are 14 residues in the CDR3. Germline CDR1 is SNHLY and CDR2 is FYNNEI. After removal of 7 bases from V and 4 bases from J, the junction contained 8 bases not matched to a gene. The CDR3 here is CASTSQGASTEAFF. Here the CDR3 DNA reads TGTGCCAGCACCTCGCAGGGGGCGAGCACTGAAGCTTTCTTT.

J is TRBJ2-5 and V is TRBV6-1; D may correspond to TRBD1 or TRBD2 (5 bases each). This CDR3 is built from 17 residues. With 4 bases removed from V and 3 bases from J, the gap between germline ends came to 21 bases. Germline CDR1 is MNHNS and CDR2 is SASEGT. For the CDR3, the DNA is TGTGCCAGCAGTGTCTCCATCGGGACGTCCGTGAAAGAGACCCAGTACTTC. This gives the protein CASSVSIGTSVKETQYF.